The 20 T cell receptor beta chains presented below share a single source sample, sequenced in a study of T cells in Graves' hyperthyroidism and ophthalmopathy. RNA transcripts gave rise to amplified TCR beta CDR3 regions. HTBI primers were employed in a first-round RT-PCR of the TCR CDR3. Each CDR3 protein is one row after TCRdb ran MiXCR on the multiplex PCR reads. The sample records under 700,000 distinct CDR3 sequences, under 60% being singletons. The sample taken for sequencing was peripheral blood or thyroid tissue (not recorded which). These receptors came from a woman aged 18-35 years with Graves' hyperthyroidism.

This clonotype is a singleton in its sample. This chain uses TRBV24-1 with TRBJ2-7; 8 bases fit TRBD1. J was trimmed by 3 bases and V by 6 bases; bases with no gene match: 12. Germline values: CDR1 KGHDR, CDR2 SFDVKD. The CDR3 has 16 amino acids. In nucleotides, the CDR3 is TGTGCCACCAGTCCCACCGGGACAGGAGATAACTACGAGCAGTACTTC. This codes for CATSPTGTGDNYEQYF.

As for this clonotype: A read error may account for a junction end that differs from germline. This chain joins TRBV10-2 and TRBJ2-7; D perhaps matches TRBD1 (7 bases). Germline V CDR1 and CDR2: WSHSY, SAAADI. This CDR3 region has 15 residues. As DNA, the CDR3 is TGTGCCATCCGCGAGGGGGCTAGCGAATCCTACGAGCAGTACTTC. It yields the protein CAIREGASESYEQYF.

This clonotype was seen more than once but under ten times. This chain connects TRBV13 to TRBJ1-1; 7 bases agree with TRBD1. The junction had 7 bases not matched to a gene; V was cut back by 2 bases and J by 7 bases. Germline CDR1 reads PRHDT; CDR2 reads FYEKMQ (reference sequence). The CDR3 has 14 amino acids. The CDR3 coding sequence is TGTGCCAGCAGCTTACTATGGCAGGGGGTTGAAGCTTTCTTT. Translated: CASSLLWQGVEAFF.

In its sample, this clonotype was seen many times. V and J are TRBV7-2 and TRBJ1-6; 8 bases align to TRBD1. Germline values: CDR1 SGHTA, CDR2 FQGNSA. This CDR3 spans 16 amino acids. The trim removed 3 bases at V and 5 bases at J, leaving 6 bases unmatched. The CDR3 DNA sequence: TGTGCCAGCAGCTTGTCTACAGGGGGGAATAATTCACCCCTCCACTTT. Encoded protein: CASSLSTGGNNSPLHF.

The rearrangement joins TRBV20-1 to TRBJ1-4; D is unclear. The germline V gene has CDR1 DFQATT and CDR2 SNEGSKA (reference sequence). V dropped 5 bases and J dropped 0 bases, with 10 bases sitting between them. The CDR3 is 14 residues long. In DNA form, the CDR3 reads TGCAGTGCTTCCTTTCAGACAACTAATGAAAAACTGTTTTTT. This translates into CSASFQTTNEKLFF.

The J gene is TRBJ1-5, the V gene TRBV7-2; D remains unclear. V was shortened by 6 bases and J by 2 bases, with 8 bases between the two germline ends. CDR3 length: 13 amino acids. The germline gives CDR1 SGHTA, CDR2 FQGNSA. The CDR3 nucleotides read TGTGCCAGCAGACTATCAGGCAATCAGCCCCAGCATTTT. This sequence encodes CASRLSGNQPQHF.

This chain connects TRBV12-3 or TRBV12-4 to TRBJ2-7; D is unresolved. V was pared by 2 bases and J by 0 bases, with 8 bases between. The CDR3 loop spans 14 amino acids. CDR3 sequence reads: CASSLTWSSYEQYF. The CDR3 coding sequence is TGTGCCAGCAGTTTAACCTGGAGCTCCTACGAGCAGTACTTC.

The chain recombines TRBV7-3 with TRBJ2-7, with TRBD2 matching 10 bases. Germline loops: CDR1 SGHTA, CDR2 FQGTGA. V shed 5 bases, J shed 3 bases, and the junction held 10 bases outside the gene matches. The CDR3 loop spans 16 amino acids. CDR3 bases: TGTGCCAGCAGCCAAGGTTTACGGACTAGCGGCTACGAGCAGTACTTC. It codes for CASSQGLRTSGYEQYF.

The V and J genes are TRBV20-1 and TRBJ2-7; the match to TRBD2 covers 11 bases. V lost 6 bases to trimming and J lost 6 bases; unmatched junction nucleotides: 13. Germline loops: CDR1 DFQATT, CDR2 SNEGSKA (reference sequence). The CDR3 loop spans 15 amino acids. CDR3 DNA sequence: TGCAGTGCCTCAGTCGGTCTAGCGGGAGGTCTCGAGCAGTACTTC. Translating it yields CSASVGLAGGLEQYF.

In its sample, this clonotype was seen a few times. The chain recombines TRBV10-3 with TRBJ2-7; TRBD2 is a possible D gene (5 bases). With 10 bases removed from V and 2 bases from J, the gap between germline ends came to 18 bases. This CDR3 has 14 amino acids. Per the germline V gene, CDR1 is ENHRY and CDR2 is SYGVKD. The CDR3 here is CASSLASSAYEQYF. The CDR3 bases are TGTGCCAGCAGCTTGGCTAGTAGCGCCTACGAGCAGTACTTC.

This clonotype has more than one count but fewer than ten. The chain uses TRBV10-3 and TRBJ2-7; 11 nucleotides line up with TRBD2. V was clipped by 10 bases and J by 4 bases; unmatched bases: 9. The CDR3 loop spans 14 amino acids. In germline, CDR1 is ENHRY, CDR2 SYGVKD. CDR3: CATSPGLAEYEQYF. For the CDR3, the DNA is TGTGCCACCTCTCCGGGACTAGCGGAGTACGAGCAGTACTTC.

This chain connects TRBV24-1 to TRBJ2-6, with D possibly TRBD2 on 6 matching bases. The CDR3 is 16 amino acids. Between the trimmed V and J ends, which lost 9 bases and 2 bases, there was a span of 16 bases. Germline CDR1 is KGHDR and CDR2 is SFDVKD. As DNA, the CDR3 is TGTGCCACCGGGAGAAAGGGAGGTGCTGGGGCCAACGTCCTGACTTTC. It translates to CATGRKGGAGANVLTF.

This clonotype was found a few times. The chain joins TRBV20-1 to TRBJ2-7; 12 bases line up with TRBD2. The junction had 0 bases not matched to a gene; V was cut back by 1 base and J by 2 bases. CDR1 DFQATT and CDR2 SNEGSKA come from the germline V gene (reference sequence). This CDR3 has 14 residues. The CDR3 here is CSARGLAGAYEQYF. The CDR3 nucleotides are TGCAGTGCTAGAGGACTAGCGGGGGCCTACGAGCAGTACTTC.

This clonotype was detected a few times. This chain uses TRBV24-1 with TRBJ1-5; 9 bases fit TRBD1. V was pared by 5 bases and J by 1 base, with 5 bases of the junction left unmatched. The germline V gene has CDR1 KGHDR and CDR2 SFDVKD. CDR3 size: 16 residues. The CDR3 spells CATSGSDRGSNQPQHF. Written as DNA, the CDR3 is TGTGCCACCAGTGGATCGGACAGGGGAAGCAATCAGCCCCAGCATTTT.

The genes are TRBV2 and TRBJ1-2; 7 bases align to TRBD1. This CDR3 is built from 16 residues. CDR1 is SNHLY and CDR2 is FYNNEI in the germline V gene. V was pared by 5 bases and J by 4 bases, with 13 bases of the junction left unmatched. The DNA of the CDR3 is TGTGCCAGCAGTTTAGGTGGAGGGGGCAGTAGCTATGGCTACACCTTC. Protein sequence: CASSLGGGGSSYGYTF.

This chain connects TRBV10-3 to TRBJ1-6; 10 bases align to TRBD1. The CDR3 consists of 15 residues. V shed 4 bases, J shed 6 bases, and the junction held 3 bases outside the gene matches. Looked up from germline, CDR1 is ENHRY and CDR2 is SYGVKD. The CDR3 sequence: CAISVRDRGNSPLHF. The CDR3 bases are TGTGCCATCAGTGTCCGGGACAGGGGTAATTCACCCCTCCACTTT.

The chain couples TRBV2 to TRBJ2-5; tentatively, D is TRBD2 (6 bases). Germline values: CDR1 SNHLY, CDR2 FYNNEI. The CDR3 is made up of 16 amino acids. Trimming took 5 bases from V and 4 from J, leaving 20 bases between them. The CDR3 nucleotides read TGTGCCAGCAGTTTCGTCAGGGACTCCTTCGGAGAGACCCAGTACTTC. Translated: CASSFVRDSFGETQYF. Full variable domain (remainder filled in from reference TRBV2 and TRBJ2-5): EPEVTQTPSHQVTQMGQEVILRCVPISNHLYFYWYRQILGQKVEFLVSFYNNEISEKSEIFDDQFSVERPDGSNFTLKIRSTKLEDSAMYFCASSFVRDSFGETQYFGPGTRLLVL.

V gene TRBV7-2 combines with J gene TRBJ1-2, with 9 bases aligning to TRBD1. Germline assignment: CDR1 SGHTA and CDR2 FQGNSA. Trimming removed 1 base from V and 6 bases from J; junction bases left unmatched: 9. This CDR3 spans 16 amino acids. The CDR3 loop reads CASSLGSRTGAHGYTF. CDR3 sequence (DNA): TGTGCCAGCAGCTTAGGTTCCAGGACAGGGGCCCATGGCTACACCTTC.

The V gene is TRBV7-6, the J gene TRBJ2-7, with a tentative D call TRBD2 (5 bases). Trimming pared 5 bases from V and 5 bases from J, leaving 10 bases between. This CDR3 is 12 amino acids long. Germline V lookup: CDR1 SGHVS, CDR2 FNYEAQ. The CDR3 bases are TGTGCCAGCAGCCTAAAGGAGGACGAGCAGTACTTC. Its translation is CASSLKEDEQYF.

This clonotype was detected only a few times. The chain combines TRBV2 with TRBJ1-6; D perhaps matches TRBD1 (6 bases). V shed 11 bases and J shed 7 bases, with 21 bases lying between them. Germline V gene data show CDR1 as SNHLY and CDR2 as FYNNEI. The CDR3 consists of 15 residues. In DNA, the CDR3 is TGTGCCTGGAGTAAACCAGGGGCTGGGAATTCACCCCTCCACTTT. Its translation is CAWSKPGAGNSPLHF.